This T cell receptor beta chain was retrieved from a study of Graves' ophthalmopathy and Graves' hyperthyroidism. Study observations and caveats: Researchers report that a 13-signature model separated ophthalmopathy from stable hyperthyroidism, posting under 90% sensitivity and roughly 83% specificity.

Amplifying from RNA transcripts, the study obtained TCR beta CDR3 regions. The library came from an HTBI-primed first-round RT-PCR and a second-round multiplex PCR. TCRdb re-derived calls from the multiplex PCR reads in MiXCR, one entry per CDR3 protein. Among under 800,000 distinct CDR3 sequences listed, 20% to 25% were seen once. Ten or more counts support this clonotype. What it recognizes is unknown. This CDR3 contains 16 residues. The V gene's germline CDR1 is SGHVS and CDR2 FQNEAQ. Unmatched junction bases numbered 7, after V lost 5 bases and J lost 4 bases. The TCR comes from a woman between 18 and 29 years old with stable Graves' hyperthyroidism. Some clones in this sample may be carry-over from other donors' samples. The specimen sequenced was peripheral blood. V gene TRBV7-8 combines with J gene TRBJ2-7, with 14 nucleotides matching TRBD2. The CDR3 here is CASSGGTSGRRYEQYF. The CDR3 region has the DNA TGTGCCAGCAGCGGAGGGACTAGCGGGAGACGGTACGAGCAGTACTTC.